The entry below describes one T cell receptor (beta chain). Its antigen is currently unknown. The V end lost 4 bases, the J end lost 8 bases, and 17 bases lay between the germline ends. Germline CDR1 reads MNHEY; CDR2 reads SMNVEV (reference sequence). The CDR3 is made up of 14 amino acids. Assay: immunoSEQ multiplex PCR; the TCRdb copy retains only in-frame clones and omits some. The sample has 150,000 to 200,000 clones, around 94% seen once; the top ten hold approximately 0.6%. The sample originates from a study of T cell responses to AZD1222 COVID-19 vaccine. Study information: Pooling covered second doses at about 4 or about 12 weeks.

General study points: Spike-specific TCR breadth and depth went up after people got two AZD1222 doses. At baseline, seropositivity was found in only six or seven AZD1222 recipients. Clonal diversity was possibly underestimated, and the donors were mostly white British, with more females.

This chain joins TRBV27 and TRBJ1-2; TRBD1 is a possible D gene (5 bases). This specimen consisted of peripheral blood, obtained on day 0 of AZD1222 vaccination. This receptor was taken from an adult in good health. CDR3 in amino acids: CASSWTGGAVGYTF. CDR3 coding DNA: TGTGCCAGCAGTTGGACCGGAGGGGCGGTAGGCTACACCTTC.